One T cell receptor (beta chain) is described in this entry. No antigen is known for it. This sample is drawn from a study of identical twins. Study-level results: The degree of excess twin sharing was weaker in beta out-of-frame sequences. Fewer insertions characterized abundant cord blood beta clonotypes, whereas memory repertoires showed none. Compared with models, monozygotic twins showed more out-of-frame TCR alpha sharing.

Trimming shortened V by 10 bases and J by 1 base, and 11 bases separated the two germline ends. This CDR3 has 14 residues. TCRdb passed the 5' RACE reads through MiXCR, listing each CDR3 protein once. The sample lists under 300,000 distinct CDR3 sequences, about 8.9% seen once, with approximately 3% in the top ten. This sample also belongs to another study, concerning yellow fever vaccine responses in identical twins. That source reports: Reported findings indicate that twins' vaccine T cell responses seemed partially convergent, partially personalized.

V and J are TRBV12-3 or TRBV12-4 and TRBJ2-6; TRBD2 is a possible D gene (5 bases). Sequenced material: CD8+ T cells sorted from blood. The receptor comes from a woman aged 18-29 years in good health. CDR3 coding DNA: TGTGCCACCAGCGAGGGATCTGGGGCCAACGTCCTGACTTTC. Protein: CATSEGSGANVLTF.